This is a list of T cell receptor beta chains from one sample in a study of blood T cells in healthy people across ages. MiXCR was run by TCRdb on the 5' RACE reads, yielding one entry per CDR3 protein. This table has about 1,500,000 distinct CDR3 sequences, roughly 40% appearing once. Sequenced sample: blood. These receptors all come from a woman aged 18-29 years in good health. CDR3s include the opening cysteine and the closing phenylalanine or tryptophan. D genes are given only for firm matches. Clone size, where shown, is once, few, many, or a class for clones that have expanded.

length	D	V	J	size	DNA	CDR3
14	NA	TRBV5-6	TRBJ2-3	NA	TGTGCCAGCAGCTTCGTGCGGGGCACAGATACGCAGTATTTT	CASSFVRGTDTQYF
16	TRBD1	TRBV6-2/TRBV6-3	TRBJ2-1	NA	TGTGCCAGCAGTTACCGGACAGGGGGCTTTTTGAGAGAGCAGTTCTTC	CASSYRTGGFLREQFF
15	NA	TRBV5-1	TRBJ2-1	NA	TGCGCCAGCAGCTCGGACCAGATTAAGAGCTATGAGCAGTTCTTC	CASSSDQIKSYEQFF
13	NA	TRBV20-1	TRBJ1-6	NA	TGCAGTGCTAGGTCGCAGGGAGACTCACCCCCCCACTTT	CSARSQGDSPPHF
14	TRBD2	TRBV29-1	TRBJ2-5	NA	TGCAGCGCCGCTCGGCTAGCGGGGCCGCGGCGCCAGTACTTC	CSAARLAGPRRQYF
17	TRBD2	TRBV20-1	TRBJ2-1	NA	TGCAGTGCTAGAGATCTGCGGGGTAGCGGGAGCTACAATGAGCAGTTCTTC	CSARDLRGSGSYNEQFF
16	NA	TRBV20-1	TRBJ2-4	few	TGCAGTGCCAGCCAAACAGGGATTACGGACAAAAACATTCAGTACTTC	CSASQTGITDKNIQYF
13	NA	TRBV4-1	TRBJ2-7	NA	TGCGCCAGCAGCCAAGAGGGTCTGGGCGAGCAGTACTTC	CASSQEGLGEQYF
16	NA	TRBV28	TRBJ2-1	once	TGTGCCAGCAGTACACCACGGGGGGCCGGAGACAATGAGCAGTTCTTC	CASSTPRGAGDNEQFF
15	NA	TRBV10-3	TRBJ2-5	NA	TGTGCCATCAGTGAAGCCCGCCCGTACCAAGAGACCCAGTACTTC	CAISEARPYQETQYF
15	NA	TRBV10-3	TRBJ1-4	few	TGTGCCATCAGTGTCCGGGGGGCAACTAATGAAAAACTGTTTTTT	CAISVRGATNEKLFF
10	NA	TRBV7-9	TRBJ2-5	many	TGTGCCAGCAGCCGACATCCCCAGTACTTC	CASSRHPQYF
16	TRBD2	TRBV5-5	TRBJ2-7	NA	TGTGCCAGCAGCTTGGCGGGAGGGCCTAGCTCCTACGAGCAGTACTTC	CASSLAGGPSSYEQYF
15	NA	TRBV6-5	TRBJ2-5	once	TGTGCCAGTTCAAACCCGGGAGAGGTTGAAAATGAGCAGTACTTC	CASSNPGEVENEQYF
16	TRBD1	TRBV5-1	TRBJ2-7	NA	TGCGCCAGCAGCCCCGGACAGACAGGGGGCTCCTACGAGCCGTACTTC	CASSPGQTGGSYEPYF
13	TRBD1	TRBV6-6	TRBJ1-1	NA	TGTGCCAGCAGTTACGGGGACAGGACTGAAGCTTTCTTT	CASSYGDRTEAFF